The source of this T cell receptor beta chain is a study of blood T cell repertoires in COVID-19. Here immunoSEQ multiplex PCR was the method, and the copy in TCRdb shows in-frame clones only, minus some. The sample contains 14,000 to 15,000 clones, 70% to 90% of which appear only once. Germline V gene lookup returns CDR1 KGHDR and CDR2 SFDVKD. V shed 9 bases and J shed 2 bases, with 9 bases lying between them. The CDR3 has 13 amino acids. Sequenced sample: peripheral blood. The chain links TRBV24-1 to TRBJ2-2; TRBD2 might be the D (6 bases). This clonotype was sampled from a human donor in a cohort sampled during active COVID-19. The CDR3 is CATQEGNTGELFF. DNA of the CDR3: TGTGCCACCCAGGAGGGAAACACCGGGGAGCTGTTTTTT.